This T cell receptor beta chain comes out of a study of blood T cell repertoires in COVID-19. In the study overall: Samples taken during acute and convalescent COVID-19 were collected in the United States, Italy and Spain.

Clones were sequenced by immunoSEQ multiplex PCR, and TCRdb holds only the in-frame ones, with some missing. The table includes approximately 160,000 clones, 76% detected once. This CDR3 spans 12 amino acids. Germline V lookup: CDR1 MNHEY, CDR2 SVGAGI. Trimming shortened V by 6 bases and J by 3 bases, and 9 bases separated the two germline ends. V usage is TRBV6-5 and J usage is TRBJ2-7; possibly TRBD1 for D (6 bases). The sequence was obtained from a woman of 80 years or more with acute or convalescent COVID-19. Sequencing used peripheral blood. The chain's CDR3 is CASSQDSYEQYF. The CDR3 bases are TGTGCCAGCAGCCAGGACAGCTACGAGCAGTACTTC.